These 7 T cell receptor beta chains came from one sample sequenced in a study of CD8+ T cells in alopecia areata. Extraction and reverse transcription of RNA yielded cDNA as the sequencing template. The method was immunoSEQ multiplex PCR; TCRdb's version includes in-frame clones alone and lacks a portion of them. The data show approximately 180,000 clones, about 72% seen once. The input for sequencing was CD8+ T cells sorted from blood, taken at week 0. The receptors come from a human donor with alopecia areata.

CDR3 in amino acids: CASRDQEGGHSPLHF. As DNA, the CDR3 is TGTGCCAGCAGGGACCAGGAGGGTGGTCATTCACCCCTCCACTTT. The chain couples TRBV6-1 to TRBJ1-6; D gene uncertain. Looked up from germline, CDR1 is MNHNS and CDR2 is SASEGT. This CDR3 comprises 15 residues. Trimming removed 6 bases at V and 8 bases at J, with 17 bases between.

The V call is TRBV2, the J call TRBJ2-3, with D perhaps TRBD1 (6 bases). This CDR3 has 17 amino acids. Trimming left V 5 bases short and J 0 bases short, with 18 bases between. Germline values: CDR1 SNHLY, CDR2 FYNNEI. CDR3 region: CASSHRIYRASTDTQYF. The CDR3 nucleotides read TGTGCCAGCAGTCATAGAATCTACAGGGCTAGCACAGATACGCAGTATTTT.

This rearrangement joins TRBV5-1 to TRBJ2-3; TRBD1 is a possible D gene (6 bases). Germline CDR1 reads SGHRS; CDR2 reads YFSETQ. The CDR3 loop spans 16 amino acids. Trimming pared 7 bases from V and 1 base from J, leaving 19 bases between. CDR3 protein: CASSSRRDTGTDTQYF. Written as DNA, the CDR3 is TGCGCCAGCTCTTCCCGCCGGGACACAGGCACAGATACGCAGTATTTT.

The V and J genes are TRBV15 and TRBJ2-1; D possibly uses TRBD1 or TRBD2 (6 bases each). The CDR3 spans 14 residues. Trimming stripped 5 bases from V and 8 bases from J, with 16 bases between. Germline values: CDR1 LNHNV, CDR2 YYDKDF (reference sequence). The CDR3, as DNA: TGTGCCACCAGCGGCCCGGGGGCCGTTGATGAGCAGTTCTTC. Its protein is CATSGPGAVDEQFF.

This clone is a singleton in its sample. V and J are TRBV9 and TRBJ2-3; TRBD2 matches 10 bases. Germline assignment: CDR1 SGDLS and CDR2 YYNGEE. The CDR3 has 17 residues. V was clipped by 4 bases and J by 2 bases; unmatched bases: 10. CDR3 region: CASSTSGGASVTDTQYF. The CDR3 nucleotides read TGTGCCAGCAGCACCAGCGGGGGGGCGTCGGTCACAGATACGCAGTATTTT.

CDR3 region: CASSEWATDTQYF. CDR3 sequence (DNA): TGTGCCAGCAGTGAATGGGCCACAGATACGCAGTATTTT. The genes are TRBV2 and TRBJ2-3; D is uncertain. The germline V and J ends were trimmed by 2 bases and 2 bases, with 5 bases remaining between them. Germline CDR1 and CDR2: SNHLY and FYNNEI. This CDR3 is 13 amino acids long.

The chain uses TRBV2 and TRBJ2-3; D possibly corresponds to TRBD1 (6 bases). CDR3 length: 15 amino acids. Germline lookup yields CDR1 SNHLY and CDR2 FYNNEI. V dropped 4 bases and J dropped 0 bases, with 11 bases sitting between them. CDR3 DNA sequence: TGTGCCAGCAGTGGACCGGACAGAAGCACAGATACGCAGTATTTT. Amino acid sequence: CASSGPDRSTDTQYF.